One T cell receptor beta chain is described in this entry. Sorted-subset replicate PCRs used about 200 ng DNA, approximately 33,000 T cell genomes. Produced via immunoSEQ multiplex PCR; TCRdb's table is partial and in-frame only. The sample shows 2 million to 2.5 million clones, around 95% of them seen only once. The data were taken from a study of shared clonotypes between healthy human individuals. Germline lookup yields CDR1 SNHLY and CDR2 FYNNEI. CDR3 length equals 14 residues. J lost 2 bases, V lost 3 bases, and 1 base had no gene match. The CD4+ fraction was divided into a CD45RA+ naive subset and a CD45RA-negative memory subset.

Sequencing was done on a sample of naive CD4+ T cells sorted from blood. The subset was: CD45RA+ positively selected. This chain uses TRBV2 with TRBJ2-1; TRBD1 agrees at 7 bases. The TCR sequence derives from a man aged 18 to 30 in good health. The CDR3: CASSEGTAYNEQFF. In DNA, the CDR3 is TGTGCCAGCAGTGAGGGGACAGCCTACAATGAGCAGTTCTTC.